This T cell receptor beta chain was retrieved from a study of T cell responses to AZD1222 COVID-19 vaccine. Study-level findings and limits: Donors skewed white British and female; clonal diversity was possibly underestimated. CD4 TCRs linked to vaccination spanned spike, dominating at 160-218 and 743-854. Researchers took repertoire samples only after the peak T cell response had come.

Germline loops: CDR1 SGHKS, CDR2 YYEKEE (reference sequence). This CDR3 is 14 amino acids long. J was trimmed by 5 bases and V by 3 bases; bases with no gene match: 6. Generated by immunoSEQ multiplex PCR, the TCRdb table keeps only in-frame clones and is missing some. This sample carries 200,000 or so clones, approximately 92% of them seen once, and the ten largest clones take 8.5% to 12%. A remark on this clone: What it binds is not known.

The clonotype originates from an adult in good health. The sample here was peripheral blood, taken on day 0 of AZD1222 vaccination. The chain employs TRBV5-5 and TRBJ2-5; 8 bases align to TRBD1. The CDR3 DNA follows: TGTGCCAGCAGCTCCTGGACAGGGAGTGAGACCCAGTACTTC. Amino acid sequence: CASSSWTGSETQYF.